Each of the 15 T cell receptor beta chains below was sequenced from the same sample in a study of T cells in localized non-small cell lung cancer. TCRdb's table, derived via immunoSEQ multiplex PCR, lists solely in-frame clones and lacks some. The top ten hold 2.5% to 3% of the sample, which has some 26,000 clones, 70% to 90% seen once. This specimen was peripheral blood, taken before any cancer treatment. The receptor set was obtained from a woman aged 18 to 49 with stage I lung adenocarcinoma.

The rearrangement links TRBV28 to TRBJ1-2; D is possibly TRBD1 (6 bases). The CDR3 sequence is 17 residues long. Germline V lookup: CDR1 MDHEN, CDR2 SYDVKM. Trimming left V 3 bases short and J 2 bases short, with 19 bases between. The CDR3 protein is CASSFPSRGAENYGYTF. CDR3 bases: TGTGCCAGCAGTTTTCCCTCTCGGGGGGCCGAAAACTATGGCTACACCTTC.

This chain joins TRBV9 and TRBJ2-1, with a tentative D call TRBD1 (5 bases). The germline CDR1 and CDR2 sequences are SGDLS and YYNGEE. Trimming removed 4 bases from V and 3 bases from J, with 11 bases in between. This CDR3 spans 14 amino acids. The CDR3 region is CASSPRVDYNEQFF. Written as DNA, the CDR3 is TGTGCCAGCAGCCCCAGGGTAGACTACAATGAGCAGTTCTTC.

This chain links TRBV5-4 with TRBJ1-1; TRBD1 is a possible D gene (6 bases). The length of the CDR3 is 13 residues. Germline lookup yields CDR1 SGHNT and CDR2 YYREEE (reference sequence). The germline V and J ends were trimmed by 6 bases and 7 bases, with 16 bases remaining between them. The CDR3 sequence is CASTVPPGVEAFF. The CDR3 DNA reads as TGTGCCAGCACGGTCCCCCCAGGGGTTGAAGCTTTCTTT.

The CDR3 here is CASRIQGAGEQFF. The CDR3 nucleotides read TGTGCCAGTAGGATACAGGGGGCAGGGGAGCAGTTCTTC. V gene TRBV19 combines with J gene TRBJ2-1; 9 bases fit TRBD1. Germline-derived CDR1 and CDR2 are LNHDA and SQIVND (reference sequence). Losses at the gene ends were 6 bases for V and 10 bases for J; bases not matched to a gene: 7. The CDR3 is 13 amino acids.

The gene calls are TRBV28 and TRBJ1-6; D is unresolved. The CDR3 contains 16 residues. The V gene lost 1 base and the J gene lost 7 bases, with 14 bases spanning the gap. Germline V lookup: CDR1 MDHEN, CDR2 SYDVKM. This chain's CDR3 is CASSLSSDGLNSPLHF. In DNA form, the CDR3 reads TGTGCCAGCAGTTTATCTTCCGACGGACTCAATTCACCCCTCCACTTT. The variable domain in full, completed from reference TRBV28 and TRBJ1-6, reads DVKVTQSSRYLVKRTGEKVFLECVQDMDHENMFWYRQDPGLGLRLIYFSYDVKMKEKGDIPEGYSVSREKKERFSLILESASTNQTSMYLCASSLSSDGLNSPLHFGNGTRLTVT.

This chain links TRBV2 with TRBJ2-2; D might be TRBD1 (6 bases). The CDR3 runs to 14 residues. V was trimmed by 6 bases and J by 2 bases, leaving 10 bases between them. Per germline, CDR1 SNHLY and CDR2 FYNNEI. Here the CDR3 reads CASRTQGNTGELFF. Here the CDR3 DNA reads TGTGCCAGCAGGACACAGGGCAACACCGGGGAGCTGTTTTTT. Filled out from reference TRBV2 and TRBJ2-2, the complete variable domain reads EPEVTQTPSHQVTQMGQEVILRCVPISNHLYFYWYRQILGQKVEFLVSFYNNEISEKSEIFDDQFSVERPDGSNFTLKIRSTKLEDSAMYFCASRTQGNTGELFFGEGSRLTVL.

This rearrangement joins TRBV7-6 to TRBJ2-5; D remains ambiguous. This CDR3 spans 14 amino acids. V dropped 1 base and J dropped 4 bases, with 10 bases sitting between them. The germline CDR1 and CDR2 sequences are SGHVS and FNYEAQ. CDR3 region: CASSLVVGIETQYF. In DNA, the CDR3 is TGTGCCAGCAGCTTAGTGGTAGGGATAGAGACCCAGTACTTC.

This rearrangement joins TRBV2 to TRBJ1-5; D gene ambiguous. CDR1 is SNHLY and CDR2 is FYNNEI in the germline V gene. Trimming took 3 bases from V and 0 from J, leaving 9 bases between them. The CDR3 has 15 amino acids. The CDR3 coding sequence is TGTGCCAGCAGTGATAGAGGGATTAGCAATCAGCCCCAGCATTTT. Its protein is CASSDRGISNQPQHF.

The chain links TRBV2 to TRBJ2-7, with 8 bases fitting TRBD1. This CDR3 comprises 14 residues. V dropped 5 bases and J dropped 6; count of bases not matched to a gene: 9. The germline gives CDR1 SNHLY, CDR2 FYNNEI. The CDR3 loop is CASSPWAGGSEQYF. CDR3 DNA: TGTGCCAGCAGTCCTTGGGCAGGGGGCTCCGAGCAGTACTTC.

This chain uses TRBV5-6 with TRBJ2-1; D not certain. Germline-derived CDR1 and CDR2 are SGHDT and YYEEEE. Trimming took 0 bases from V and 8 from J, leaving 12 bases between them. The CDR3 length is 14 residues. The CDR3 loop reads CASSLAGVSDEQFF. CDR3 DNA sequence: TGTGCCAGCAGCTTGGCCGGCGTATCCGATGAGCAGTTCTTC.

This clone was observed a few times. J is TRBJ1-1 and V is TRBV5-1; D remains unclear. The V and J ends lost 0 bases and 5 bases respectively, with 8 bases between them. The germline CDR1 and CDR2 sequences are SGHRS and YFSETQ. The CDR3 runs to 13 residues. CDR3 region: CASSLVQETEAFF. In DNA form, the CDR3 reads TGCGCCAGCAGCTTGGTGCAGGAGACTGAAGCTTTCTTT.

The CDR3 reads CASSFRPGLAMGEQYF. The DNA of the CDR3 is TGTGCCAGCAGCTTCCGACCGGGACTAGCGATGGGCGAGCAGTACTTC. The gene calls are TRBV7-2 and TRBJ2-7, with 10 bases aligning to TRBD2. Looked up from germline, CDR1 is SGHTA and CDR2 is FQGNSA. V lost 3 bases, J lost 6 bases, and 11 bases stayed unmatched. The CDR3 totals 16 residues.

V gene TRBV15 combines with J gene TRBJ1-3; D call uncertain. The CDR3 spans 17 residues. Germline-derived CDR1 and CDR2 are LNHNV and YYDKDF (reference sequence). The V end lost 1 base, the J end lost 0 bases, and 13 bases lay between the germline ends. CDR3 amino acids: CATSRGNSISSGNTIYF. In nucleotides, the CDR3 is TGTGCCACCAGCAGAGGGAACAGCATATCCTCTGGAAACACCATATATTTT.

The rearrangement links TRBV7-8 to TRBJ1-5, with a possible D match to TRBD1 (6 bases). The germline V gene encodes CDR1 SGHVS and CDR2 FQNEAQ. The CDR3 covers 14 residues. The V and J ends lost 1 base and 6 bases respectively, with 10 bases between them. The DNA of the CDR3 is TGTGCCAGCAGCTTAGGTTTCAGGGGTCAGCCCCAGCATTTT. Protein: CASSLGFRGQPQHF.

The rearrangement uses TRBV4-2 and TRBJ2-3; the D is unclear. The germline CDR1 and CDR2 sequences are LGHNA and YNFKEQ. Trimming took off 0 bases at V and 0 bases at J, with 7 bases between the two ends. The CDR3 has 15 residues. In DNA form, the CDR3 reads TGTGCCAGCAGCCAAGATTCTTATAGCACAGATACGCAGTATTTT. Amino acids: CASSQDSYSTDTQYF.